This TCR beta chain was profiled in a study of CD8 T cells in ankylosing spondylitis. General study results and limits: Some of the motif variants had earlier been found in reactive arthritis patients' fluid and blood. A motif in TCR beta, a set of eight or nine highly homologous variants, appeared characteristic of ankylosing spondylitis blood. Disease-linked clones were reportedly significantly enriched in matched ankylosing spondylitis synovial fluid.

Quantitative molecular-barcoded 5'-RACE generated the TCR beta libraries. TCRdb itself ran the 5' RACE reads through MiXCR, one entry per CDR3 protein. The sample has about 540,000 distinct CDR3 sequences; 10% to 15% are singletons. On this clonotype: Its specificity is unknown.

The germline V gene encodes CDR1 MNHEY and CDR2 SMNVEV (reference sequence). The CDR3 is made up of 14 amino acids. Trimming removed 4 bases at V and 6 bases at J, with 13 bases between. The V and J genes are TRBV27 and TRBJ2-1; D call uncertain. Sequenced sample: blood, either unsorted or a sorted T cell fraction (not recorded which). The receptor comes from a male donor with ankylosing spondylitis. The CDR3 protein is CASSYLGSRNEQFF. The CDR3 DNA sequence: TGTGCCAGCAGTTACCTGGGCAGTCGCAATGAGCAGTTCTTC.